This T cell receptor (beta chain) derives from a study of early T cells in non-severe SARS-CoV-2 infection. Individual cDNA molecules were tagged with unique molecular identifiers. MiXCR, applied by TCRdb to the 5' RACE reads, yields one record per CDR3 protein. The data contain approximately 52,000 distinct CDR3 sequences, roughly 8.2% of them singletons. The J segment lost 7 bases and the V segment lost 5 bases, leaving 15 bases of the junction unmatched. The germline gives CDR1 MGHRA, CDR2 YSYEKL. The CDR3 totals 17 residues. This clonotype was seen many times. Its specificity is unknown. The study, taken as a whole, reports: Matching against VDJdb likely underestimated virus-specific expansions, favoring anti-spike CD8.

Input material: whole blood. The receptor comes from an adult who was a healthcare worker with PCR-confirmed SARS-CoV-2 infection or an uninfected control (not recorded which). The V gene is TRBV4-1, the J gene TRBJ2-3, with 10 bases that match TRBD2. CDR3 protein: CASSGYRPAGGPHTQYF. The CDR3 DNA follows: TGCGCCAGCAGCGGATACCGGCCAGCGGGAGGGCCTCATACGCAGTATTTT.